This T cell receptor beta chain was identified in a study of T cell responses to AZD1222 COVID-19 vaccine. Study results and caveats: White British people made up most donors, females outnumbered males, and clonal diversity was possibly underestimated. Spike-specific TCR breadth and depth went up after people got two AZD1222 doses. Epitopes outside B.1.351 and B.1.1.7 mutated regions reportedly drew nearly half of spike TCRs.

The V gene's germline CDR1 is GTSNPN and CDR2 SVGIG (reference sequence). This CDR3 contains 12 residues. V dropped 5 bases and J dropped 0 bases, with 5 bases sitting between them. Details on this clone: What it recognizes is unknown.

Only in-frame clones appear in the TCRdb table, and some are missing; sequencing was by immunoSEQ multiplex PCR. The sample holds tens of thousands of clones; 89% are singletons and the top ten take about 9%. The source was peripheral blood, collected 28 days after the second AZD1222 dose. The J gene is TRBJ2-1, the V gene TRBV30, with D unclear. The clonotype comes from an adult who received the AZD1222 COVID-19 vaccine. The CDR3 region is CAWDDSYNEQFF. The DNA of the CDR3 is TGTGCCTGGGACGACTCCTACAATGAGCAGTTCTTC.